This T cell receptor (beta chain) appears in the sequencing data of a study of cytomegalovirus exposure and HLA in healthy donors. It was with 60 Vbeta and 13 Jbeta primers that the PCR ran. Measured with immunoSEQ multiplex PCR; TCRdb has only the in-frame clones, and not every one. Of about 190,000 clones listed, roughly 75% are singletons. This CDR3 has 15 residues. The trim removed 2 bases at V and 9 bases at J, leaving 5 bases unmatched. Germline CDR1 MNHEY, CDR2 SMNVEV (reference sequence). V and J are TRBV27 and TRBJ2-1, with TRBD2 matching over 12 bases. Sample: PBMCs. The source of this sequence is a man aged 25 to 40 in good health and CMV-seropositive. In DNA form, the CDR3 reads TGTGCCAGCAGTTTACTAGCGGGAGGGCCGAGTGAGCAGTTCTTC. This sequence encodes CASSLLAGGPSEQFF.